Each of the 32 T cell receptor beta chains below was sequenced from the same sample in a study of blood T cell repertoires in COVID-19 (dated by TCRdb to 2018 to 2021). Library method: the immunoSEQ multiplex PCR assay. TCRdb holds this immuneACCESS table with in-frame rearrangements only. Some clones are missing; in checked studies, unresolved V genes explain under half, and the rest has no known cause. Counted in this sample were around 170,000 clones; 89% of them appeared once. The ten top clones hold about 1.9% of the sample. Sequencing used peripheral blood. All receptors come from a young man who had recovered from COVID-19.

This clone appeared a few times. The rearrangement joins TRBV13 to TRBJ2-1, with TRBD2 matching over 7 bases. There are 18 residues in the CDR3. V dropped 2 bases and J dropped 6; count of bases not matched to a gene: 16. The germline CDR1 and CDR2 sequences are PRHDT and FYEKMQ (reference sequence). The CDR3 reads CASSLLAGIVRGGNEQFF. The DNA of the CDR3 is TGTGCCAGCAGCTTACTCGCGGGGATAGTTCGCGGGGGCAATGAGCAGTTCTTC.

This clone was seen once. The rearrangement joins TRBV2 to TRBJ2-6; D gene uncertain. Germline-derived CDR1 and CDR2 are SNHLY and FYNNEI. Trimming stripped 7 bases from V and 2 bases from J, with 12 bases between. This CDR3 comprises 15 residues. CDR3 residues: CASTQVLTGANVLTF. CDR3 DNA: TGTGCCAGCACCCAGGTACTTACTGGGGCCAACGTCCTGACTTTC.

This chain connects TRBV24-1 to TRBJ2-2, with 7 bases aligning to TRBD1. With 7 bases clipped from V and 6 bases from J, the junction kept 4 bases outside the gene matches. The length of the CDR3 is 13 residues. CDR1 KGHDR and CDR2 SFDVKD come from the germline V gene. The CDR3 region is CATSAQGSGELFF. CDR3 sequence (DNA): TGTGCCACCAGCGCACAGGGGTCCGGGGAGCTGTTTTTT.

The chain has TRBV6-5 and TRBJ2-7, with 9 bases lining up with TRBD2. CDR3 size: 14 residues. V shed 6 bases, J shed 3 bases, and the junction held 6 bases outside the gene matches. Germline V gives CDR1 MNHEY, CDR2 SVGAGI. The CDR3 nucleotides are TGTGCCAGCAGGGCGGGACTAGCCTTCTACGAGCAGTACTTC. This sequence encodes CASRAGLAFYEQYF.

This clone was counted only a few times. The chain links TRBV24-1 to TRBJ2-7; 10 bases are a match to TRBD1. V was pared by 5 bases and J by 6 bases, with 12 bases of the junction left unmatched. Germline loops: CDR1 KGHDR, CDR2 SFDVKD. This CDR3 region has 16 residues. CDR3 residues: CATSGHDDRGRAEQYF. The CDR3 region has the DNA TGTGCCACCAGTGGTCATGATGACAGGGGGCGGGCCGAGCAGTACTTC.

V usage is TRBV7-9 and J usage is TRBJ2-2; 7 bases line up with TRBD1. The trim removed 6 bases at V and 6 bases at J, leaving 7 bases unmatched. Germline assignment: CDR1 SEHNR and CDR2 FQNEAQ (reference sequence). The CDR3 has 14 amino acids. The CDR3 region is CASSPTQGSGELFF. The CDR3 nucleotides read TGTGCCAGCAGTCCGACACAGGGGTCCGGGGAGCTGTTTTTT.

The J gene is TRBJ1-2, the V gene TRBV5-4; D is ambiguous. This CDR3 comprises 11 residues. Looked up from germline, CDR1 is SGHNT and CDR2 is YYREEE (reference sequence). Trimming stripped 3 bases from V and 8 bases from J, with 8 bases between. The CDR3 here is CASSYERGYTF. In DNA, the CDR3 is TGTGCCAGCAGCTACGAGCGGGGCTACACCTTC.

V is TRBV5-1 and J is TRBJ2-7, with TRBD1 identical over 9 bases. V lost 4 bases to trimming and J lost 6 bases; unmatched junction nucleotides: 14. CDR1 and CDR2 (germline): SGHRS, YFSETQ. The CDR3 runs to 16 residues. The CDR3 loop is CASSLEAGTGSLEQYF. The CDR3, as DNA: TGCGCCAGCAGCCTGGAAGCCGGGACAGGGAGTCTCGAGCAGTACTTC.

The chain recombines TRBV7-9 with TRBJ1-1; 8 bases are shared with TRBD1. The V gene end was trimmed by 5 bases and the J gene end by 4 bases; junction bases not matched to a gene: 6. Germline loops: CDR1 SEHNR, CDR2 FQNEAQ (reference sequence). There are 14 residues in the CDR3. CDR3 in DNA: TGTGCCAGCAGCCCGGACAGGGTGGTCACTGAAGCTTTCTTT. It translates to CASSPDRVVTEAFF.

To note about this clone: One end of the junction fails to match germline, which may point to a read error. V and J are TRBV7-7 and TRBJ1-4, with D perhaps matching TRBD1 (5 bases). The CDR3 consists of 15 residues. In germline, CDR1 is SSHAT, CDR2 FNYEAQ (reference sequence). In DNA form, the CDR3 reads TGTGCTAGCAGCCCACGGACAAAAACTAATGAAAAACTGTTTTTT. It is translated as CASSPRTKTNEKLFF.

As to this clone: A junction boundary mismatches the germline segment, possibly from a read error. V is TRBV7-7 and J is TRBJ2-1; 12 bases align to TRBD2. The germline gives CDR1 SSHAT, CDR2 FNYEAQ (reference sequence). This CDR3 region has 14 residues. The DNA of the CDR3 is TGTGCTAGCAGCTTACGGACTAGCGGGGATGAGCAGTTCTTC. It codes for CASSLRTSGDEQFF.

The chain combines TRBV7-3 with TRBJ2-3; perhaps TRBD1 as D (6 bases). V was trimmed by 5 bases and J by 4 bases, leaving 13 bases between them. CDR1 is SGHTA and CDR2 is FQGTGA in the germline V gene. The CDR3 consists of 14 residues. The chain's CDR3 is CASSERTASDTQYF. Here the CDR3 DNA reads TGTGCCAGCAGCGAAAGGACAGCTTCAGATACGCAGTATTTT.

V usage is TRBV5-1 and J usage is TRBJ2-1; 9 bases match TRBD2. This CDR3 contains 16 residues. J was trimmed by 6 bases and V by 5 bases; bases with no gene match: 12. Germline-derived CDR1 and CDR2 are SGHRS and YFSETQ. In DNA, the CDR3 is TGCGCCAGCAGTGATTCGGAAAGCGGGAGGCTCAATGAGCAGTTCTTC. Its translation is CASSDSESGRLNEQFF. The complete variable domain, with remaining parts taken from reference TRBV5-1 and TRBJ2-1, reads KAGVTQTPRYLIKTRGQQVTLSCSPISGHRSVSWYQQTPGQGLQFLFEYFSETQRNKGNFPGRFSGRQFSNSRSEMNVSTLELGDSALYLCASSDSESGRLNEQFFGPGTRLTVL.

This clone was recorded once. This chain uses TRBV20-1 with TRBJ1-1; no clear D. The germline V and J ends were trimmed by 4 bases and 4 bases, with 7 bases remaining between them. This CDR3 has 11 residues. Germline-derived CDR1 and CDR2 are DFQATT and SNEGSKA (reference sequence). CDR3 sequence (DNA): TGCAGTGCTAAACTTCCCACTGAAGCTTTCTTT. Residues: CSAKLPTEAFF.

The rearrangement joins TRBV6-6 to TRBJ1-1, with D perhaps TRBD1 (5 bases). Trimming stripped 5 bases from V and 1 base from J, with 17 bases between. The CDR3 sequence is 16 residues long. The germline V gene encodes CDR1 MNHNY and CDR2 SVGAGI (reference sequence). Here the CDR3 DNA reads TGTGCCAGCAGTAGCCCCTTTGACAGACCGAACACTGAAGCTTTCTTT. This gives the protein CASSSPFDRPNTEAFF.

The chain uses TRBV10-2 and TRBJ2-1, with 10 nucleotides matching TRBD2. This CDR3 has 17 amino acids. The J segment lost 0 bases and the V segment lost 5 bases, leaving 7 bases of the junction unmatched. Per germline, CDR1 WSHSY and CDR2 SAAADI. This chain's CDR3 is CASSSGRVKSSYNEQFF. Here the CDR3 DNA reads TGCGCCAGCAGTAGCGGGAGGGTGAAGAGCTCCTACAATGAGCAGTTCTTC.

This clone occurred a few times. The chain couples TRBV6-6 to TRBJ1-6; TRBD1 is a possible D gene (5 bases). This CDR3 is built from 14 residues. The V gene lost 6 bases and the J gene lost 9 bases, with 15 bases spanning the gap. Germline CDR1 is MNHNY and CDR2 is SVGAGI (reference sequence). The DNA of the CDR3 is TGTGCCAGCAGGGAGGGACTAGAGGGTTCACCCCTCCACTTT. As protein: CASREGLEGSPLHF.

CDR3 amino acids: CASLTSRGPYNEQFF. In DNA, the CDR3 is TGTGCCAGCCTCACCTCCAGGGGACCCTACAATGAGCAGTTCTTC. The chain recombines TRBV11-2 with TRBJ2-1; D might be TRBD1 (6 bases). The germline V and J ends were trimmed by 8 bases and 2 bases, with 16 bases remaining between them. The CDR3 totals 15 residues. CDR1 is SGHAT and CDR2 is FQNNGV in the germline V gene.

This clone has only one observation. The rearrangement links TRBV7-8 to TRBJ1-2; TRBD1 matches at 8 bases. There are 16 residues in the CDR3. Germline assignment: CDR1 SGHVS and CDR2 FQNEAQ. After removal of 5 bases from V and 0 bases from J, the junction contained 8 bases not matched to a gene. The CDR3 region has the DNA TGTGCCAGCAGCAACCCGCCGGACAGGGCTAACTATGGCTACACCTTC. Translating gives CASSNPPDRANYGYTF.

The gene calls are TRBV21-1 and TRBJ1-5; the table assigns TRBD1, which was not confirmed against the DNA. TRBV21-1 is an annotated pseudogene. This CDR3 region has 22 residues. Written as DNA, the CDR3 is TGTGCCAGCAGCCTATCTGGACAGGAAAGGCCCCCCACCCCCTACCTCAATCAGCCCCAGCATTTT. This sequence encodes CASSLSGQERPPTPYLNQPQHF.

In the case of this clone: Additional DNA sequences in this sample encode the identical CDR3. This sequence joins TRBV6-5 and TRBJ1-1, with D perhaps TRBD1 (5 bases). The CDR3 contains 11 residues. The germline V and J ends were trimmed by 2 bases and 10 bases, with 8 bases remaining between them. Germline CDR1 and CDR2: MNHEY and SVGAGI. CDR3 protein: CASSYRGGAFF. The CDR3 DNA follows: TGTGCCAGCAGTTACCGGGGGGGAGCTTTCTTT.

In DNA form, the CDR3 reads TGTGCCAGCAGCCCGTCTAATGAGCAGTTCTTC. Protein: CASSPSNEQFF. V and J are TRBV7-9 and TRBJ2-1; D unresolved. The V end was cut by 5 bases, the J end by 7 bases, with 6 bases between. The CDR3 spans 11 residues. Germline V gene data show CDR1 as SEHNR and CDR2 as FQNEAQ (reference sequence).

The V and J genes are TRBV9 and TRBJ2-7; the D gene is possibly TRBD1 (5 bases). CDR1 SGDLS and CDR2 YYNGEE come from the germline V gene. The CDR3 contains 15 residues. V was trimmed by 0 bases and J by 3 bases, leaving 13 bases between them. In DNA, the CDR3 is TGTGCCAGCAGCGTAGGCGCCTCCCAGGGCTACGAGCAGTACTTC. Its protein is CASSVGASQGYEQYF.

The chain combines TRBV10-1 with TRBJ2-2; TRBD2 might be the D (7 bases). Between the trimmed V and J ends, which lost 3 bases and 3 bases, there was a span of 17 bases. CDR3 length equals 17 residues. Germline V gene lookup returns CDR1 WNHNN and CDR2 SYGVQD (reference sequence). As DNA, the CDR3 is TGCGCCAGCAGTGACCCCAAGGGGGGGAGCCACACCGGGGAGCTGTTTTTT. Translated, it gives CASSDPKGGSHTGELFF.

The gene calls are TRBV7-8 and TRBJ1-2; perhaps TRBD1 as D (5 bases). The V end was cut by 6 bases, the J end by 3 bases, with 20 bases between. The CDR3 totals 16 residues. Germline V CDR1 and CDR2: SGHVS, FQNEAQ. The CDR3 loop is CASSPRWKGQHYGYTF. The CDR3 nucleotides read TGTGCCAGCAGTCCCCGGTGGAAGGGGCAACACTATGGCTACACCTTC.

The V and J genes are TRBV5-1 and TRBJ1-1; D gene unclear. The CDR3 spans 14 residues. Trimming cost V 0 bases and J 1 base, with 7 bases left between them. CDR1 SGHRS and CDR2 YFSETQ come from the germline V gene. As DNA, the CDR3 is TGCGCCAGCAGCTTGGGCAGTACGAACACTGAAGCTTTCTTT. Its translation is CASSLGSTNTEAFF.

CDR3 in DNA: TGTGCCAGCGAGGCTAGCACTTCCTACGAGCAGTACTTC. Its translation: CASEASTSYEQYF. The gene calls are TRBV7-9 and TRBJ2-7; maybe TRBD2 (5 bases). With 8 bases removed from V and 1 base from J, the gap between germline ends came to 12 bases. The CDR3 has 13 residues. CDR1 is SEHNR, CDR2 FQNEAQ, per germline (reference sequence).

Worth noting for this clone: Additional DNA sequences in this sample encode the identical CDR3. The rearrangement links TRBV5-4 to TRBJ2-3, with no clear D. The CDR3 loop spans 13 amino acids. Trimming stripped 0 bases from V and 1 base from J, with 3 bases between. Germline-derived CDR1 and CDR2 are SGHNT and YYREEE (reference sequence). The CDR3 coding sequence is TGTGCCAGCAGCTTGGCAGGCACAGATACGCAGTATTTT. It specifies CASSLAGTDTQYF.

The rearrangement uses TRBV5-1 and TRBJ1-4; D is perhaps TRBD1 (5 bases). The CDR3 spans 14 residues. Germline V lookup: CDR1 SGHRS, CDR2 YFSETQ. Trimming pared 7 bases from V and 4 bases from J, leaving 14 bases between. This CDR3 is CASPTGGDNEKLFF. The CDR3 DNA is TGCGCCAGCCCTACGGGGGGAGATAATGAAAAACTGTTTTTT.

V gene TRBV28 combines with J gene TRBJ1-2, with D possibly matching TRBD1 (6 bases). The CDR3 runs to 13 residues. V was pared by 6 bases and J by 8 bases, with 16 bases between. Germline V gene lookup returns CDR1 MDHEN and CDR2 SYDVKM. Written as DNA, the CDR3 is TGTGCCAGCAGCTACGGACAGTCTTTCGGCTACACCTTC. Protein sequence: CASSYGQSFGYTF.

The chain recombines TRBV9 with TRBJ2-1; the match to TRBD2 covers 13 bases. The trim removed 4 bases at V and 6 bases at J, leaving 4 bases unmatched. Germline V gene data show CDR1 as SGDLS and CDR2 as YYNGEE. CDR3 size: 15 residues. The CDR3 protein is CASSLGLAGSNEQFF. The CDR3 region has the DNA TGTGCCAGCAGCCTGGGACTAGCGGGGAGCAATGAGCAGTTCTTC.

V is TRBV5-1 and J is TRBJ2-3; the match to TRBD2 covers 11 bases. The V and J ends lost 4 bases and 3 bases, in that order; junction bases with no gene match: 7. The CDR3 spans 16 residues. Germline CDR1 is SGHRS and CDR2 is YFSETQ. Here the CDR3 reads CASSHGLAGTTDTQYF. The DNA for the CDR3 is TGCGCCAGCAGCCATGGACTAGCGGGTACGACAGATACGCAGTATTTT.